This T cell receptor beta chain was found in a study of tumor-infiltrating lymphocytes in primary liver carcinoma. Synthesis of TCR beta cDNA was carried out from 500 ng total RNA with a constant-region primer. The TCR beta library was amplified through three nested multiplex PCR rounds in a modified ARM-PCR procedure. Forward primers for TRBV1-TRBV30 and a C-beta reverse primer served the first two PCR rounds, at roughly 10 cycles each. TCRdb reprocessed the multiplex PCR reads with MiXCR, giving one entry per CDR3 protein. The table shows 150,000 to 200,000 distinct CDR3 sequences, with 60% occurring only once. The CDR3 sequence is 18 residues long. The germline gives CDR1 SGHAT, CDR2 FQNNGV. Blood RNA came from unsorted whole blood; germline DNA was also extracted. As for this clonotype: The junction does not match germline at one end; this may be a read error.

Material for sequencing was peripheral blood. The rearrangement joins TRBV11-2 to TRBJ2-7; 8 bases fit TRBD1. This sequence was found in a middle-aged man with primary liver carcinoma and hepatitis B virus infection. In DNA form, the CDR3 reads TGTGCCAGCAGCTTAGCCTATCCCGGGGCAGGGGGCGATTACGAGCAGTATTTC. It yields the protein CASSLAYPGAGGDYEQYF. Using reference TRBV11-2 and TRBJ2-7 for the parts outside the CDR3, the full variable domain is EAGVAQSPRYKIIEKRQSVAFWCNPISGHATLYWYQQILGQGPKLLIQFQNNGVVDDSQLPKDRFSAERLKGVDSTLKIQPAKLEDSAVYLCASSLAYPGAGGDYEQYFGPGTRLTVT.